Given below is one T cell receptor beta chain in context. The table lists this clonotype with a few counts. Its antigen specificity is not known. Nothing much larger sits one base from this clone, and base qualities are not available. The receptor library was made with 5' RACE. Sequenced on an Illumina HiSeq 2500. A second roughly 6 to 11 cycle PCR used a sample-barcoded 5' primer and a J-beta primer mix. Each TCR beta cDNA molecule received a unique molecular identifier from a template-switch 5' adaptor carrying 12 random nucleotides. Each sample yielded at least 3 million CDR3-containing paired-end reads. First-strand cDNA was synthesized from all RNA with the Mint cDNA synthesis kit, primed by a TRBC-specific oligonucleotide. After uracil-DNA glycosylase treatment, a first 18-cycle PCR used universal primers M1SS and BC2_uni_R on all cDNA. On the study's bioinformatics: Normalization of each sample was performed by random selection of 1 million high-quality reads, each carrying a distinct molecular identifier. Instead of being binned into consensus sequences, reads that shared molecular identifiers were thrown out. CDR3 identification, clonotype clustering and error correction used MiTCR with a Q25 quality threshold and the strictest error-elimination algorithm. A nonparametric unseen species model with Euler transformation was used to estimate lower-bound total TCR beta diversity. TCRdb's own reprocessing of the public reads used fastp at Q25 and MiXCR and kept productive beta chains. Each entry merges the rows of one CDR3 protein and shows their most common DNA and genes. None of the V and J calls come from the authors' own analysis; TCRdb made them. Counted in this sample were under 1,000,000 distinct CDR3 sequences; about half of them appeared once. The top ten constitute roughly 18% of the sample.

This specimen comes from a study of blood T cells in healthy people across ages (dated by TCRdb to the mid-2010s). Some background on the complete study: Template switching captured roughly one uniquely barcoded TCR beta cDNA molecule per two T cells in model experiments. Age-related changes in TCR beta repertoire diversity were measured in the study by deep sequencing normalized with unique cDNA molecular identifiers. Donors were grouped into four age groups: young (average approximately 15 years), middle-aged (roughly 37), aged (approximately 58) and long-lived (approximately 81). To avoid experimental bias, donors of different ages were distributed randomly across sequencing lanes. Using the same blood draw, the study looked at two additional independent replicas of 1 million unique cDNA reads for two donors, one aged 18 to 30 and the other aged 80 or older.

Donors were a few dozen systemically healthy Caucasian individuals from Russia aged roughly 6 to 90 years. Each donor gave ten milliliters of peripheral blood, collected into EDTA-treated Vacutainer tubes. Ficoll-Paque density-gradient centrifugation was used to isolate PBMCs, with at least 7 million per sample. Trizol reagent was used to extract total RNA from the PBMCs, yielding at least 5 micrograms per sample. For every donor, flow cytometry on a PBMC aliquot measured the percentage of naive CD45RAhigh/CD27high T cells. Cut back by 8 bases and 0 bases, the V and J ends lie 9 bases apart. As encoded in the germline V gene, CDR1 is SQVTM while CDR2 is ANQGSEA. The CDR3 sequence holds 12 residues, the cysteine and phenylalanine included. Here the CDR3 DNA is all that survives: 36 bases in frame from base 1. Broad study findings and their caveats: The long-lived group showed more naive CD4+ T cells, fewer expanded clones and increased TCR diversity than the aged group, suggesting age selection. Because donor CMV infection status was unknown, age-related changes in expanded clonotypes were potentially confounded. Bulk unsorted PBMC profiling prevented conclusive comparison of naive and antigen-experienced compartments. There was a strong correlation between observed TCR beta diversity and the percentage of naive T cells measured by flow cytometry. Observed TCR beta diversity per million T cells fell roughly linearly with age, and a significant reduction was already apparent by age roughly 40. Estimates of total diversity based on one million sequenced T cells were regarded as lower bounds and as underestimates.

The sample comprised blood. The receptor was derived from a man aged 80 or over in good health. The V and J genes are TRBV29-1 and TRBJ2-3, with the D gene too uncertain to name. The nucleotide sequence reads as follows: TGCAGCCACGGAACTAGCACAGATACGCAGTATTTT. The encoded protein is CSHGTSTDTQYF.